In this sample, the clone carrying this T cell receptor (beta chain) turned up a few times. This specimen comes from a study of breast tumors, draining lymph nodes, adjacent tissues. V was pared by 5 bases and J by 0 bases, with 14 bases between. The CDR3 covers 16 residues. The V gene's germline CDR1 is MNHEY and CDR2 SMNVEV (reference sequence). TCRdb re-analysed the multiplex PCR reads in MiXCR, keeping a single row per CDR3 protein. The data hold about 52,000 distinct CDR3 sequences, with roughly 41% observed a single time. The rearrangement uses TRBV27 and TRBJ2-1, with D maybe TRBD1 (5 bases). The sequencing sample was made of breast tumor tissue. The sequence was obtained from a female donor with breast cancer. Some clones in this sample may be carry-over from other donors' samples. The CDR3 reads CASSPLLDSSYNEQFF. CDR3 DNA: TGTGCCAGCAGTCCCCTCTTAGACAGCTCCTACAATGAGCAGTTCTTC.